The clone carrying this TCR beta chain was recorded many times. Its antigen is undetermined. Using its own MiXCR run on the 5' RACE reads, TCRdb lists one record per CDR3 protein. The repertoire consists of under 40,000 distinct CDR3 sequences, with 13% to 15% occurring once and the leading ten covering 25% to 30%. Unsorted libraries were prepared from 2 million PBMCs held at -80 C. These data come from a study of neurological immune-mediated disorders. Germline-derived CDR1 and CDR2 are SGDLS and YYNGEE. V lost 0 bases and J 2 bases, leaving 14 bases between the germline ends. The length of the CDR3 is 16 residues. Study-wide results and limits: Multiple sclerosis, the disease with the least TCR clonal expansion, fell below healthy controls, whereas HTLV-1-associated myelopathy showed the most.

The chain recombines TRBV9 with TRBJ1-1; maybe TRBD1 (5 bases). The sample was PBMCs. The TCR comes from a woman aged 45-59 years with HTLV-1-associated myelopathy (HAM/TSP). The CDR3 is CASSVAVGAVNTEAFF. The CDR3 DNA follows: TGTGCCAGCAGCGTAGCGGTAGGGGCGGTTAACACTGAAGCTTTCTTT. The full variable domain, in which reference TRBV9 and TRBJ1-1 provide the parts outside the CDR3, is DSGVTQTPKHLITATGQRVTLRCSPRSGDLSVYWYQQSLDQGLQFLIQYYNGEERAKGNILERFSAQQFPDLHSELNLSSLELGDSALYFCASSVAVGAVNTEAFFGQGTRLTVV.